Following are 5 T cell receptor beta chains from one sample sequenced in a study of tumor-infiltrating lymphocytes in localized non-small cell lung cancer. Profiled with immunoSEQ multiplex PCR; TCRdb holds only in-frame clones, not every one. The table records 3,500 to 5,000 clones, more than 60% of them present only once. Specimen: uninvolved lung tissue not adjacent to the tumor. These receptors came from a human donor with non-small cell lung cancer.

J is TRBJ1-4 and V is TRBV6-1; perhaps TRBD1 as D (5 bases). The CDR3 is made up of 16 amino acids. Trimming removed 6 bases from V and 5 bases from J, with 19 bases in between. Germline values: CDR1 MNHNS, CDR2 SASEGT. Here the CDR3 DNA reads TGTGCCAGCAGCGAAACTGTCGGACGGGGGAATGAAAAACTGTTTTTT. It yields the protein CASSETVGRGNEKLFF.

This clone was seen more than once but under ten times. CDR3 residues: CAIGGNQETQYF. The CDR3, as DNA: TGTGCCATCGGAGGGAACCAAGAGACCCAGTACTTC. This sequence joins TRBV10-3 and TRBJ2-5, with a possible D match to TRBD2 (6 bases). The germline V and J ends were trimmed by 8 bases and 0 bases, with 7 bases remaining between them. The CDR3 has 12 residues. Germline V gene data show CDR1 as ENHRY and CDR2 as SYGVKD.

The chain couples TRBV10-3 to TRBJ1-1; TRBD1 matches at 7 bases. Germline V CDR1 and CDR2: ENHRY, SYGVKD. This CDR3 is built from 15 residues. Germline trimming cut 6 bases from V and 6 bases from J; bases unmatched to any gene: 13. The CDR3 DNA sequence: TGTGCCATCAGCGCTACAGGGGCAGGGGGAGCTGAAGCTTTCTTT. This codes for CAISATGAGGAEAFF.

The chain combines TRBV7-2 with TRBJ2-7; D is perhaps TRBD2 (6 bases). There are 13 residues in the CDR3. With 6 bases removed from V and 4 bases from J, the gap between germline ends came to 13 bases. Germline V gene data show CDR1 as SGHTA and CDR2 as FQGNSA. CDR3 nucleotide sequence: TGTGCCAGCAGGCCCGGAGGGGATTACGAGCAGTACTTC. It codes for CASRPGGDYEQYF.

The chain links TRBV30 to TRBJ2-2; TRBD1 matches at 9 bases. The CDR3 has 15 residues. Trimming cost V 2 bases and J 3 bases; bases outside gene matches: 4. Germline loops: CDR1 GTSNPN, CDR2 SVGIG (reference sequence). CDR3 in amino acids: CAWSPGTGYTGELFF. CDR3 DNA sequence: TGTGCCTGGAGTCCCGGGACAGGGTACACCGGGGAGCTGTTTTTT.